This T cell receptor (beta chain) was sequenced for a study of shared clonotypes between healthy human individuals. J lost 6 bases, V lost 6 bases, and 9 bases had no gene match. The CDR3 loop spans 15 amino acids. CDR1 MNHNS and CDR2 SASEGT come from the germline V gene. Study findings and constraints: Only blood underwent sampling, and tissue repertoires likely differ. Rarefaction showed that sequencing of sorted subsets was incomplete (despite large depth).

Data came from immunoSEQ multiplex PCR; TCRdb stores just in-frame clones and leaves some out. The repertoire holds about 2.4 million clones, with approximately 92% as singletons. A remark on this clone: Its antigen is undetermined.

The sample taken for sequencing was naive CD4+ T cells sorted from blood. This sample's subset: CD45RA+ positively selected. The chain uses TRBV6-1 and TRBJ2-3, with 10 bases identical to TRBD1. The sequence came from a man aged 18 to 35 in good health. The CDR3 DNA reads as TGTGCCAGCAGGGGGTGGACAGGGGGGGCCGATACGCAGTATTTT. It is translated as CASRGWTGGADTQYF.